These 18 T cell receptor beta chains came from one sample sequenced in a study of T-cell reconstitution after alpha-beta-depleted transplantation in children. A TCRbeta library incorporating unique molecular identifiers was prepared. TCRdb called the PCR reads again in MiXCR, with one record for every CDR3 protein. The data show fewer than 400,000 distinct CDR3 sequences, roughly 20% seen once. Sequenced material: PBMCs from the stem cell graft donor, taken from the stem cell graft. These receptors all come from a human donor who donated a stem cell graft to a child with acute myeloid leukemia.

This clonotype showed up just a few times. This chain uses TRBV18 with TRBJ2-1; no firm D call. This CDR3 region has 14 residues. V was trimmed by 0 bases and J by 2 bases, leaving 5 bases between them. Germline V gene data show CDR1 as KGHSH and CDR2 as LQKENI. CDR3 protein: CASSPPWPYNEQFF. As DNA, the CDR3 is TGTGCCAGCTCACCACCGTGGCCCTACAATGAGCAGTTCTTC.

This clonotype was seen a few times. The chain is built from TRBV20-1 and TRBJ1-5; possible D gene TRBD1, 5 bases. The germline V gene has CDR1 DFQATT and CDR2 SNEGSKA (reference sequence). This CDR3 is 14 amino acids long. V was cut by 5 bases and J by 1 base, with 12 bases left in between. CDR3 bases: TGCAGTGCTGGGGGACGGACCAGCAATCAGCCCCAGCATTTT. Its protein is CSAGGRTSNQPQHF.

This chain joins TRBV5-1 and TRBJ2-7, with D unresolved. The CDR3 runs to 15 residues. V dropped 4 bases and J dropped 4 bases, with 18 bases sitting between them. The germline gives CDR1 SGHRS, CDR2 YFSETQ. CDR3 DNA: TGCGCCAGCAGCCCCGAGAATGGCGGAATTTACGAGCAGTACTTC. Protein sequence: CASSPENGGIYEQYF.

Only a few counts were recorded for this clonotype. This sequence joins TRBV5-1 and TRBJ2-7; D is perhaps TRBD2 (6 bases). The CDR3 is 15 residues long. V shed 4 bases and J shed 2 bases, with 16 bases lying between them. Germline CDR1 SGHRS, CDR2 YFSETQ. CDR3 coding DNA: TGCGCCAGCAGCCAAACCGACTGGGGGGCCTACGAGCAGTACTTC. Translated, it gives CASSQTDWGAYEQYF.

The chain carries TRBV5-6 and TRBJ2-3; TRBD2 aligns across 11 bases. The CDR3 is made up of 16 amino acids. The germline gives CDR1 SGHDT, CDR2 YYEEEE. The V segment lost 4 bases and the J segment 4 bases; nucleotides outside the gene matches: 8. The CDR3 protein is CASSLTSGRGPDTQYF. The CDR3 nucleotides are TGTGCCAGCAGCCTAACTAGCGGGAGAGGGCCAGATACGCAGTATTTT.

This chain joins TRBV20-1 and TRBJ2-7, with TRBD2 matching over 8 bases. The CDR3 has 13 amino acids. J was trimmed by 1 base and V by 5 bases; bases with no gene match: 4. The germline V gene encodes CDR1 DFQATT and CDR2 SNEGSKA (reference sequence). CDR3 residues: CSAEAGASYEQYF. The CDR3 DNA sequence: TGCAGTGCTGAAGCGGGAGCGTCCTACGAGCAGTACTTC.

V is TRBV12-3 or TRBV12-4 and J is TRBJ2-5; D remains unclear. The ends were cut back, 7 bases at V and 2 bases at J, with 20 bases in the middle. CDR3 length equals 16 residues. The CDR3 nucleotides are TGTGCCAGCACCCCAAGGCGGCCTTTCTTTCAAGAGACCCAGTACTTC. Translated, it gives CASTPRRPFFQETQYF.

This clonotype has more than one count but fewer than ten. The chain couples TRBV10-3 to TRBJ2-3, with D perhaps TRBD2 (6 bases). Germline CDR1 reads ENHRY; CDR2 reads SYGVKD. CDR3 length equals 18 residues. Deletions cut 7 bases from V and 4 bases from J, with 27 bases between. CDR3 in DNA: TGTGCCATCACGCCCCTTAGGGCGGGGATCCGTCTTCCAGATACGCAGTATTTT. It encodes CAITPLRAGIRLPDTQYF.

As to this clonotype: The junction departs from germline at one end; a sequencing error may be responsible. V gene TRBV20-1 combines with J gene TRBJ2-7; TRBD2 is a possible D gene (6 bases). CDR3 size: 17 residues. CDR1 is DFQATT, CDR2 SNEGSKA, per germline (reference sequence). The CDR3 DNA reads as TGCTGTGCTAGAGACCTGAGATTCCGGGACCTAGGAGGGGTGCAGTACTTC. Residues: CCARDLRFRDLGGVQYF.

This chain connects TRBV12-3 or TRBV12-4 to TRBJ2-5; no clear D gene. This CDR3 is built from 13 residues. Trimming removed 1 base at V and 2 bases at J, with 5 bases between. The CDR3 reads CASSLVVQETQYF. CDR3 nucleotide sequence: TGTGCCAGCAGTTTAGTTGTGCAAGAGACCCAGTACTTC.

This clonotype was picked up a small number of times. The chain is built from TRBV24-1 and TRBJ1-2; D unclear. Germline CDR1 KGHDR, CDR2 SFDVKD. This CDR3 spans 13 amino acids. Trimming removed 3 bases from V and 5 bases from J, with 9 bases in between. For the CDR3, the DNA is TGTGCCACCAGTGATCCAACGGATTATGGCTACACCTTC. It translates to CATSDPTDYGYTF.

This clonotype has only a few counts. The chain combines TRBV11-2 with TRBJ1-2; the D gene is possibly TRBD1 (5 bases). Trimming removed 2 bases from V and 6 bases from J, with 16 bases in between. Per the germline V gene, CDR1 is SGHAT and CDR2 is FQNNGV. This CDR3 comprises 15 residues. CDR3 in DNA: TGTGCCAGCAGCTTAAATGGGGGTTCATCCCATGGCTACACCTTC. It codes for CASSLNGGSSHGYTF.

This clonotype was observed a few times. The chain employs TRBV25-1 and TRBJ1-5; TRBD1 matches at 8 bases. CDR1 MGHDK and CDR2 SYGVNS come from the germline V gene. The CDR3 covers 14 residues. V dropped 5 bases and J dropped 4; count of bases not matched to a gene: 4. The CDR3, as DNA: TGTGCCAGCAGTCCCTGGACAGGGAATCAGCCCCAGCATTTT. It translates to CASSPWTGNQPQHF.

This clonotype was seen ten or more times. The chain employs TRBV6-5 and TRBJ2-1; maybe TRBD2 (6 bases). The CDR3 length is 15 residues. Trimming shortened V by 5 bases and J by 7 bases, and 18 bases separated the two germline ends. Germline V gene data show CDR1 as MNHEY and CDR2 as SVGAGI. In DNA form, the CDR3 reads TGTGCCAGCAGTCCTAGGGCTGGGAGGTTTAATGAGCAGTTCTTC. The encoded protein is CASSPRAGRFNEQFF.

This clonotype has more than one count but fewer than ten. The chain recombines TRBV3-1 with TRBJ2-1, with D uncertain. V was pared by 1 base and J by 7 bases, with 5 bases between. CDR1 is LGHDT and CDR2 is YNNKEL in the germline V gene (reference sequence). The CDR3 has 12 residues. The CDR3 DNA sequence: TGTGCCAGCAGCCAAGTAGCTAATGAGCAGTTCTTC. Residues: CASSQVANEQFF.

The chain joins TRBV5-1 to TRBJ2-5; D unresolved. The germline gives CDR1 SGHRS, CDR2 YFSETQ. This CDR3 has 14 amino acids. The ends were cut back, 0 bases at V and 5 bases at J, with 11 bases in the middle. CDR3 DNA sequence: TGCGCCAGCAGCTTGGAGTACGGTAGGGAGACCCAGTACTTC. It yields the protein CASSLEYGRETQYF.

This clonotype was picked up a small number of times. The DNA of the CDR3 is TGCAGTGCGAACCCTAGCGGGATCTACAATGAGCAGTTCTTC. It is translated as CSANPSGIYNEQFF. The V gene is TRBV20-1, the J gene TRBJ2-1; 9 bases agree with TRBD2. Germline CDR1 is DFQATT and CDR2 is SNEGSKA (reference sequence). The junction had 6 bases not matched to a gene; V was cut back by 6 bases and J by 3 bases. This CDR3 region has 14 residues.

About this clonotype itself: A read error may be the cause here, since a much bigger clone is one base away. The chain carries TRBV20-1 and TRBJ1-1, with D uncertain. The CDR3 runs 14 residues. With 5 bases removed from V and 0 bases from J, the gap between germline ends came to 13 bases. Germline V gives CDR1 DFQATT, CDR2 SNEGSKA (reference sequence). CDR3 loop: CSARPSTVNTEAFF. The CDR3 region has the DNA TGCAGTGCTCGACCGAGCACGGTGAACACTGAAGCTTTCTTT.